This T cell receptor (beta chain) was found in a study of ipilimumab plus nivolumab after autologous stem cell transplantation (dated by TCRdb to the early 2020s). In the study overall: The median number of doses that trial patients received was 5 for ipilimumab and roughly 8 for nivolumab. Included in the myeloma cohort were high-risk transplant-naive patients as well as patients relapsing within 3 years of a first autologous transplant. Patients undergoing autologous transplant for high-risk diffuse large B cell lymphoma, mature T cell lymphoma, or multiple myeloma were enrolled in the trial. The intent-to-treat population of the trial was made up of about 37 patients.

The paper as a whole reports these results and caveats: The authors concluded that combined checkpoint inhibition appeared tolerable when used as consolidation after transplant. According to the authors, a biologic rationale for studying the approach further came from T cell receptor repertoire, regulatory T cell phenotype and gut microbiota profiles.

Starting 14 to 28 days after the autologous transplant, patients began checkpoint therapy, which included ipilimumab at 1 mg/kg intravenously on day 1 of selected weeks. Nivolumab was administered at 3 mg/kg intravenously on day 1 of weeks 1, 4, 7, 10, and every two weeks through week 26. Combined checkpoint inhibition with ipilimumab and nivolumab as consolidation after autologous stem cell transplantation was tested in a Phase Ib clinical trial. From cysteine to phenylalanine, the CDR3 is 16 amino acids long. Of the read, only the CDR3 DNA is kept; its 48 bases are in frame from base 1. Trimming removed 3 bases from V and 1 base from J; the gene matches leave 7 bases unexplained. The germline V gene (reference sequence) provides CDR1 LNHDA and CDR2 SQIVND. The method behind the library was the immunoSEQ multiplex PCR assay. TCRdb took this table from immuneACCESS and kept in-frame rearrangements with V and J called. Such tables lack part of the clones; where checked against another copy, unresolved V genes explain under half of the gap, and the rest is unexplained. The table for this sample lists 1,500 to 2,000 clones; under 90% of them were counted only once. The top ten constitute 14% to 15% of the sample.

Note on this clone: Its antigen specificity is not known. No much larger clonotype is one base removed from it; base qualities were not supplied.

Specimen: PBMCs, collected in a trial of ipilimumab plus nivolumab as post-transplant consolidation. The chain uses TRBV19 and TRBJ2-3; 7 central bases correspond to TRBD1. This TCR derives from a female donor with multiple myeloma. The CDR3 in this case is CASSIPTGSRTDTQYF. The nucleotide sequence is TGTGCCAGTAGTATCCCGACAGGGTCCCGCACAGATACGCAGTATTTT.